This T cell receptor (beta chain) came from a study of regulatory T cells in long-lasting Graves disease. Broader study findings: Since the sample size was small, accuracy may have been reduced. TCR diversity was lower in persistent than newly diagnosed Graves' disease.

In building TCR beta libraries, iRepertoire HTBI primers were used together with Arm-PCR of CDR3 regions. A single record per CDR3 protein comes from TCRdb applying MiXCR to the multiplex PCR reads. The sample lists 530,000 or so distinct CDR3 sequences, 15% to 20% occurring once. The CDR3 totals 12 residues. Germline CDR1 and CDR2: DFQATT and SNEGSKA (reference sequence). Time point described: newly diagnosed GD, antithyroid drugs for less than 3 months. PBMCs were the source of the RNA used for TCR sequencing. Around 9 milliliters of peripheral blood were drawn into EDTA tubes. A few counts support this clonotype. Antigen unknown. The sample also formed part of further work on T cells in Graves' hyperthyroidism and ophthalmopathy. As that report states: In patients aged 18 to 65, hyperthyroidism was newly diagnosed, with duration under 2 months.

This TCR was sampled from a man aged 18-30 years with Graves disease. This rearrangement joins TRBV20-1 to TRBJ2-3, with D perhaps TRBD1 (5 bases). The DNA end favors TRBJ1-5, so the J call may be wrong. The specimen was peripheral blood mononuclear cells (PBMCs), collected at new diagnosis, from a patient treated with antithyroid drugs. As DNA, the CDR3 is TGCAGTGCTATGAAGGGGCTAAATACGCAGCATTTT. The encoded protein is CSAMKGLNTQHF.